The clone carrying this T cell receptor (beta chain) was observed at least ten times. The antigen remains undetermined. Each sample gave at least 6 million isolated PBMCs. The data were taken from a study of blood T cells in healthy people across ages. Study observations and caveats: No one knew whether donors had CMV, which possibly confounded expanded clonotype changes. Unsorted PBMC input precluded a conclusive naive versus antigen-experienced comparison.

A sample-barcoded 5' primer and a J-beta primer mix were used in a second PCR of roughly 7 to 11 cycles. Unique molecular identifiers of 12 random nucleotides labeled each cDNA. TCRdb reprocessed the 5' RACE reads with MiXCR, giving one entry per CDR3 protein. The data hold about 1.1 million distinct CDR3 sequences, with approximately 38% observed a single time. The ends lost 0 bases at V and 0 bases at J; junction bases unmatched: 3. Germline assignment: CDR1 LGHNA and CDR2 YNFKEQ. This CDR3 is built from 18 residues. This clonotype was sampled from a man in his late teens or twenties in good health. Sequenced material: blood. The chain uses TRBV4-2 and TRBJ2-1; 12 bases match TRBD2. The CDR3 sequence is CASSQDPGLAGSYNEQFF. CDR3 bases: TGTGCCAGCAGCCAAGATCCGGGACTAGCGGGCTCCTACAATGAGCAGTTCTTC.